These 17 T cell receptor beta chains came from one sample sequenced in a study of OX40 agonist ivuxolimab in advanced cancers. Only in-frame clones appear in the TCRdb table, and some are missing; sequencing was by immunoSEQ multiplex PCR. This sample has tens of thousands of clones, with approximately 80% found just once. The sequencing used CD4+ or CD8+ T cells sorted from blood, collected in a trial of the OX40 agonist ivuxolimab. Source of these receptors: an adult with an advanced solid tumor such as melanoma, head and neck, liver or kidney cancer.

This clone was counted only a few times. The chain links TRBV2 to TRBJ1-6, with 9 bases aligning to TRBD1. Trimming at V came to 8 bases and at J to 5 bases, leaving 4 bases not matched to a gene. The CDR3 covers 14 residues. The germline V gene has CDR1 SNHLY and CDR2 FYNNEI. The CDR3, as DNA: TGTGCCAGCGCCGGACAGGGGAATAATTCACCCCTCCACTTT. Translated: CASAGQGNNSPLHF. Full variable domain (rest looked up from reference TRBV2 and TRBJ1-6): EPEVTQTPSHQVTQMGQEVILRCVPISNHLYFYWYRQILGQKVEFLVSFYNNEISEKSEIFDDQFSVERPDGSNFTLKIRSTKLEDSAMYFCASAGQGNNSPLHFGNGTRLTVT.

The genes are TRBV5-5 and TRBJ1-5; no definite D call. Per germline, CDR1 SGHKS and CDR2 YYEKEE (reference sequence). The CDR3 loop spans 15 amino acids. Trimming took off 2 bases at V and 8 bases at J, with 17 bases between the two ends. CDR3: CASSFQGGWEKPQHF. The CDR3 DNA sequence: TGTGCCAGCAGCTTTCAAGGTGGCTGGGAAAAGCCCCAGCATTTT.

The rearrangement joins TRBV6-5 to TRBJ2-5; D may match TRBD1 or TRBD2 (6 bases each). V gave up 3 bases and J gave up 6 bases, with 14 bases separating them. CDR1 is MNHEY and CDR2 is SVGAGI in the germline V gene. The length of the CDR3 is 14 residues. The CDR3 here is CASSYSRGLKTQYF. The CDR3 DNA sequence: TGTGCCAGCAGTTATTCCAGGGGACTGAAGACCCAGTACTTC.

CDR3 amino acids: CASSIADRRTEAFF. The CDR3 DNA sequence: TGTGCCAGTAGTATAGCTGACAGGCGGACTGAAGCTTTCTTT. The chain couples TRBV19 to TRBJ1-1; D is possibly TRBD1 (6 bases). Germline loops: CDR1 LNHDA, CDR2 SQIVND (reference sequence). The CDR3 has 14 amino acids. Trimming left V 1 base short and J 5 bases short, with 11 bases between.

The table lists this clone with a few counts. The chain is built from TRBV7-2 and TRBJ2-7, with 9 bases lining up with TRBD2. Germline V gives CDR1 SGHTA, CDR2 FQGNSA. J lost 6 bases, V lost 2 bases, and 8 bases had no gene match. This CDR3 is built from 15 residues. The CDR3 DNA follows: TGTGCCAGCAGCTTAAGGCCTAGCGGGGCCTCCGAGCAGTACTTC. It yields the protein CASSLRPSGASEQYF.

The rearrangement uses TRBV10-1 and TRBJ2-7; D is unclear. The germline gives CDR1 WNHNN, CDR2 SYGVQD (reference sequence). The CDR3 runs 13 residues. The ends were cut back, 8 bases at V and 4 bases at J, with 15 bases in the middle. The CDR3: CASSSSPLYEQYF. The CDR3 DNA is TGCGCCAGCTCTTCGTCTCCTTTGTACGAGCAGTACTTC.

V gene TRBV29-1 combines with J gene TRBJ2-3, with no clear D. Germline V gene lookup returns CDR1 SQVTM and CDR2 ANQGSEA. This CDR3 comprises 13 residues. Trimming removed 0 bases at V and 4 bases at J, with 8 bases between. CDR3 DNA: TGCAGCGTTGAAGATTCGGCCCCAGATACGCAGTATTTT. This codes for CSVEDSAPDTQYF.

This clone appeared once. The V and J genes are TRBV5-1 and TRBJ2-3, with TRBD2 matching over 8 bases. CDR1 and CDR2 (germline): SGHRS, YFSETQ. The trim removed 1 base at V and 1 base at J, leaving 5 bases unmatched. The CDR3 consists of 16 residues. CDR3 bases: TGCGCCAGCAGCTTGATGGCGGGAGGAGGCACAGATACGCAGTATTTT. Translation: CASSLMAGGGTDTQYF.

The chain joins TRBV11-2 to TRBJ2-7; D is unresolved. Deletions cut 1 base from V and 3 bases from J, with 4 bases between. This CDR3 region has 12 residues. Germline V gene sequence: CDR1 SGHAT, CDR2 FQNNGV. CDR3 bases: TGTGCCAGCAGCTTAGTCAACTACGAGCAGTACTTC. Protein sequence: CASSLVNYEQYF. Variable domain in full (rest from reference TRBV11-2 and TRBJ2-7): EAGVAQSPRYKIIEKRQSVAFWCNPISGHATLYWYQQILGQGPKLLIQFQNNGVVDDSQLPKDRFSAERLKGVDSTLKIQPAKLEDSAVYLCASSLVNYEQYFGPGTRLTVT.

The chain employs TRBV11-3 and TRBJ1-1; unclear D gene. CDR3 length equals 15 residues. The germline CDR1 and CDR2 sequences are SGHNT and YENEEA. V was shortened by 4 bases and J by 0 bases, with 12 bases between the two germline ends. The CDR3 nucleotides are TGTGCCAGCAGCTGGCGAAGGGAAATGAACACTGAAGCTTTCTTT. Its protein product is CASSWRREMNTEAFF.

The CDR3 region has the DNA TGTGCCAGCTCACCACAGGGGGTTAACACTGAAGCTTTCTTT. It is translated as CASSPQGVNTEAFF. The genes are TRBV18 and TRBJ1-1, with D possibly matching TRBD1 (6 bases). Trimming removed 1 base from V and 2 bases from J, with 8 bases in between. The length of the CDR3 is 14 residues. Germline-derived CDR1 and CDR2 are KGHSH and LQKENI.

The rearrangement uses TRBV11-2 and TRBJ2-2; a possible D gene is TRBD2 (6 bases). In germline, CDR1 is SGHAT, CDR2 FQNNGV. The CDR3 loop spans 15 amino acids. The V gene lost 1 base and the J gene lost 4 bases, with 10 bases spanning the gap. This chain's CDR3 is CASSLGGVGTGELFF. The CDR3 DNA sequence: TGTGCCAGCAGCTTAGGGGGGGTAGGCACCGGGGAGCTGTTTTTT.

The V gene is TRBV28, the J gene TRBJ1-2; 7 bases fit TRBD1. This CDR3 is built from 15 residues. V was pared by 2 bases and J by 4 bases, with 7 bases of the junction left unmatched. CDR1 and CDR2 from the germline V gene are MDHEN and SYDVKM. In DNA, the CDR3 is TGTGCCAGCAGTTTACCGACAGGGAGCGGCTATGGCTACACCTTC. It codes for CASSLPTGSGYGYTF.

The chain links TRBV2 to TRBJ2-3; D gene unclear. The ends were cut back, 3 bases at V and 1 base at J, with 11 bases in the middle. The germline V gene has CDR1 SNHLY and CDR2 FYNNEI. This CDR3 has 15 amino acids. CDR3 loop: CASSDRTTRTDTQYF. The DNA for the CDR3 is TGTGCCAGCAGTGATCGTACAACCCGCACAGATACGCAGTATTTT.

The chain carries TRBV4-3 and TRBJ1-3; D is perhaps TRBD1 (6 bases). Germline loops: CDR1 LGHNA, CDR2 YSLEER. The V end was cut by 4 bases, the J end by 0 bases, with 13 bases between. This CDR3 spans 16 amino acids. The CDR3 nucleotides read TGCGCCAGCAGCCCGAATCAGGGGCTCTCTGGAAACACCATATATTTT. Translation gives CASSPNQGLSGNTIYF.

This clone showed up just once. CDR3 loop: CSVAWGGQPQHF. CDR3 nucleotide sequence: TGCAGCGTTGCCTGGGGGGGACAGCCCCAGCATTTT. The chain recombines TRBV29-1 with TRBJ1-5; possibly TRBD1 for D (5 bases). The CDR3 sequence is 12 residues long. V dropped 4 bases and J dropped 7 bases, with 11 bases sitting between them. The germline gives CDR1 SQVTM, CDR2 ANQGSEA.

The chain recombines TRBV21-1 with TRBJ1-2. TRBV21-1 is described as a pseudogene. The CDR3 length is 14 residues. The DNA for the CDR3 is TGTGCCAGCAGCGAGGATGGGGATAACTATGGCTACACCTTC. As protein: CASSEDGDNYGYTF.